Listed below are T cell receptor beta chains from one sample, sequenced in a study of blood T cell repertoires in COVID-19. Produced via immunoSEQ multiplex PCR; TCRdb's table is partial and in-frame only. This sample carries about 96,000 clones, less than 85% of them seen once, and the ten largest clones take 15% to 20%. The specimen sequenced was peripheral blood. The receptors come from a woman in her sixties or seventies with acute or convalescent COVID-19. Each CDR3 is given with its conserved first and last residue. The order of the fields is CDR3 length, V gene, J gene, CDR3 protein.

18,TRBV5-1,TRBJ2-5,CASSSGLAGAGVSETQYF
13,TRBV2,TRBJ1-4,CASSTGFSEKLFF
16,TRBV3-1/TRBV3-2,TRBJ2-3,CASSQDSTGGTDTQYF
13,TRBV12-3/TRBV12-4,TRBJ2-3,CASQGLAGDTQYF
14,TRBV7-9,TRBJ2-7,CASSLREGPYEQYF
14,TRBV5-1,TRBJ2-2,CASSLETNTGELFF
14,TRBV9,TRBJ2-5,CASSISRLDETQYF
13,TRBV18,TRBJ1-2,CASSLQGDYGYTF
16,TRBV7-6,TRBJ2-5,CASSPAVAGNQETQYF
16,TRBV11-3,TRBJ2-1,CASSHLSRGGANEQFF
13,TRBV19,TRBJ1-5,CASTSGSVRPQHF
14,TRBV7-9,TRBJ1-2,CASSPAGWGDGYTF
13,TRBV7-7,TRBJ2-5,CASSASSQETQYF
15,TRBV27,TRBJ1-6,CASSLATGGYSPLHF
15,TRBV19,TRBJ1-5,CASRLRTNSNQPQHF
15,TRBV3-1/TRBV3-2,TRBJ1-5,CASSQDSTAHQPQHF
13,TRBV9,TRBJ2-5,CASTPGNQETQYF
14,TRBV4-1,TRBJ1-1,CASSQGGTGSEAFF
15,TRBV6-5,TRBJ1-6,CASSYGQTYNSPLHF
13,TRBV11-2,TRBJ2-1,CASSSGQYNEQFF
15,TRBV5-1,TRBJ2-3,CASSVDRPDTDTQYF
13,TRBV7-3,TRBJ2-1,CASSFGSYDEQFF